This TCR beta chain was identified in a study of CD8+CD57+ T cells in acquired aplastic anemia. Overall study context: CD4+ and CD8+ cells, once sorted, gave DNA averaging roughly 3.2 ug. There were 11 million or so reads, on average, for CD4+ cells from healthy donors.

Germline V CDR1 and CDR2: SNHLY, FYNNEI. Trimming cost V 4 bases and J 4 bases, with 9 bases left between them. The CDR3 loop spans 13 amino acids. Researchers used genomic DNA as the template to profile TCR beta VDJ and CDR3. Via MiXCR, TCRdb re-called the reads, giving one row per CDR3 protein. The sample lists around 400,000 distinct CDR3 sequences, 55% to 70% occurring once. Study outcomes and limitations: The study identified roughly 31 CD8+ CDR3 sequences shared by patients and controls. Controls did not differ significantly from patients in CD8+ Simpson's diversity.

This clonotype was seen many times. Its antigen is not identified. The sequencing input was sorted CD4+, CD8+, or CD8+CD57+ T cells (not recorded which) from PBMCs. This chain links TRBV2 with TRBJ2-3; no clear D gene. This clonotype was obtained from a human donor in good health, serving as a control. In DNA, the CDR3 is TGTGCCAGCAGTGCTCTGTTGGCAGATACGCAGTATTTT. Translating gives CASSALLADTQYF.